These 2 T cell receptor beta chains came from one sample sequenced in a study of patients and donors after allogeneic stem cell transplantation. MiXCR, applied by TCRdb to the RT-PCR reads, yields one record per CDR3 protein. The data show around 150,000 distinct CDR3 sequences, around 30% seen once. The sequenced material came from blood, either unsorted or a sorted T cell fraction (not recorded which). The receptors were sampled from a human donor who was either an allogeneic HSCT recipient or a stem cell or donor lymphocyte infusion donor (not recorded which). It is not recorded whose cells these are; they may come from a transplant donor.

In this sample, this clonotype turned up a few times. The chain is built from TRBV12-3 or TRBV12-4 and TRBJ2-4; the D gene is possibly TRBD1 (5 bases). V was shortened by 3 bases and J by 6 bases, with 9 bases between the two germline ends. CDR3 length equals 13 residues. The CDR3 here is CASSFQGVNIQYF. CDR3 in DNA: TGTGCCAGCAGTTTCCAGGGTGTAAACATTCAGTACTTC.

This clonotype has only a few counts. V is TRBV5-1 and J is TRBJ1-4; D is ambiguous. The CDR3 runs to 13 residues. Germline-derived CDR1 and CDR2 are SGHRS and YFSETQ. Trimming took 6 bases from V and 8 from J, leaving 14 bases between them. The CDR3 is CASNRGVGEKLFF. The CDR3 DNA reads TGCGCCAGCAACCGCGGGGTGGGCGAAAAACTGTTTTTT. The complete variable domain, with remaining parts taken from reference TRBV5-1 and TRBJ1-4, reads KAGVTQTPRYLIKTRGQQVTLSCSPISGHRSVSWYQQTPGQGLQFLFEYFSETQRNKGNFPGRFSGRQFSNSRSEMNVSTLELGDSALYLCASNRGVGEKLFFGSGTQLSVL.